This note documents a single T cell receptor beta chain sequence. The CDR3 is 14 amino acids. V lost 3 bases and J lost 8, with 16 bases in between. CDR1 and CDR2 (germline): KGHSH, LQKENI. Sequencing used immunoSEQ multiplex PCR; TCRdb keeps in-frame clones, though not all of them. The data contain about 350,000 clones, roughly nine tenths of them singletons. This entry is derived from a study of blood T cell repertoires in COVID-19. The receptor was isolated from an older woman with COVID-19, enrolled during active disease. Sequencing was carried out using peripheral blood. The chain combines TRBV18 with TRBJ1-2, with D perhaps TRBD1 (6 bases). CDR3 nucleotides: TGTGCCAGCTCACCCGGGCAGGGGATAGAGGGCTACACCTTC. Translated: CASSPGQGIEGYTF.